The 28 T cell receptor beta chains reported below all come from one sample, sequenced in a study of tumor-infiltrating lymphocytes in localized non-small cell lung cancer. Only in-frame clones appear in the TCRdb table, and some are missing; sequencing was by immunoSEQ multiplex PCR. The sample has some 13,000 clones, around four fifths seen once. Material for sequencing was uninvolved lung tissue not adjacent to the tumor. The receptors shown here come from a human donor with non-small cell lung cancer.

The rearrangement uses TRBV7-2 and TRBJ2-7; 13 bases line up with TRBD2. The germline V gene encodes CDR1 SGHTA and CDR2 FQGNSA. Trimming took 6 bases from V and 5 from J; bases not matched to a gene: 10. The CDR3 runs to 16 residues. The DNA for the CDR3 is TGTGCCAGCAGTCTACTAGCGGGGGGGGCGGGAAACGAGCAGTACTTC. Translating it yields CASSLLAGGAGNEQYF.

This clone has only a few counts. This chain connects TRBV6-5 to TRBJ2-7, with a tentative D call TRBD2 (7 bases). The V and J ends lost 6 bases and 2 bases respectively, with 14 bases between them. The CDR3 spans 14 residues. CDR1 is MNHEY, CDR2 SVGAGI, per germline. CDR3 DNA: TGTGCCAGCAGGGGAGGGGGGACCACCTACGAGCAGTACTTC. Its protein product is CASRGGGTTYEQYF.

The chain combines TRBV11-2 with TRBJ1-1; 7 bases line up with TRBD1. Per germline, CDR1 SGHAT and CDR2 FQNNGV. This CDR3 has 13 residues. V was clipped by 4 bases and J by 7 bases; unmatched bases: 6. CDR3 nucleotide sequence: TGTGCCAGCAGCTCCGGCAGGGGGTTTGAAGCTTTCTTT. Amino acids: CASSSGRGFEAFF. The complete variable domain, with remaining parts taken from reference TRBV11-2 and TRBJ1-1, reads EAGVAQSPRYKIIEKRQSVAFWCNPISGHATLYWYQQILGQGPKLLIQFQNNGVVDDSQLPKDRFSAERLKGVDSTLKIQPAKLEDSAVYLCASSSGRGFEAFFGQGTRLTVV.

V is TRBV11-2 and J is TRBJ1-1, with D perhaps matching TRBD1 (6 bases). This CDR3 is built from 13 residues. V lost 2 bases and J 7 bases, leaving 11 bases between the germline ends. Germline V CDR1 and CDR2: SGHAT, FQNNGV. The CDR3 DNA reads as TGTGCCAGCAGCTTAACAGGGAACGGTGAAGCTTTCTTT. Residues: CASSLTGNGEAFF.

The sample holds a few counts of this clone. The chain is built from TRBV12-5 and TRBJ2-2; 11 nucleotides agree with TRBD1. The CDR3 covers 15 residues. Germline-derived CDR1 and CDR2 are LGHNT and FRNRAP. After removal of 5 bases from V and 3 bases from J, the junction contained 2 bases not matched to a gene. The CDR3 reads CASGRTGGYTGELFF. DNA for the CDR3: TGTGCTAGTGGTCGGACAGGGGGCTACACCGGGGAGCTGTTTTTT. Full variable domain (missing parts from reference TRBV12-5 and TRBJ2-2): DARVTQTPRHKVTEMGQEVTMRCQPILGHNTVFWYRQTMMQGLELLAYFRNRAPLDDSGMPKDRFSAEMPDATLATLKIQPSEPRDSAVYFCASGRTGGYTGELFFGEGSRLTVL.

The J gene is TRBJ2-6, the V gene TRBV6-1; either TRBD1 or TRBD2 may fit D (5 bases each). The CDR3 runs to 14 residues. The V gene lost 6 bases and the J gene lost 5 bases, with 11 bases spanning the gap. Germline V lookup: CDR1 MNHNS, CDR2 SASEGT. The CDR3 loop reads CASRGTLWANVLTF. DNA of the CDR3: TGTGCCAGCAGGGGGACCCTGTGGGCCAACGTCCTGACTTTC.

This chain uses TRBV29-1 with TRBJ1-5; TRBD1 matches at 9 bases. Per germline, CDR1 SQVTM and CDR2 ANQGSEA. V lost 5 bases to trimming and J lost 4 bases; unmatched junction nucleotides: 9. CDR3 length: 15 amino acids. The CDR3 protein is CSVLIQGAANQPQHF. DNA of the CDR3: TGCAGCGTTCTAATACAGGGGGCCGCGAATCAGCCCCAGCATTTT.

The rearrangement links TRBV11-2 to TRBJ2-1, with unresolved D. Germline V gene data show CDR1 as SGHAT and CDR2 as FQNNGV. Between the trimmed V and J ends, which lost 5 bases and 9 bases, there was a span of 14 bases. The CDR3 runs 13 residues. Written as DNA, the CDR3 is TGTGCCAGCAGCCCATTCTTCACGGTTGAGCAGTTCTTC. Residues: CASSPFFTVEQFF.

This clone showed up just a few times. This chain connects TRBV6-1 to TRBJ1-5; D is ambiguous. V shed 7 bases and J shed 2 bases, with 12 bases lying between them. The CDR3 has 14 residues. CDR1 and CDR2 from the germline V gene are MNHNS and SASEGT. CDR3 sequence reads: CASIRDGGNQPQHF. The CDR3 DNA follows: TGTGCCAGCATCCGGGATGGCGGCAATCAGCCCCAGCATTTT.

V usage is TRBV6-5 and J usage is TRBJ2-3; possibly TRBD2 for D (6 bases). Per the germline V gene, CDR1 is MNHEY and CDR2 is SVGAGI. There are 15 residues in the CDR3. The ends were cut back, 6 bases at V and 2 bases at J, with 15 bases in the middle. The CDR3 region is CASRSSGVYTDTQYF. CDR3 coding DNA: TGTGCCAGCAGATCCTCGGGGGTTTACACAGATACGCAGTATTTT.

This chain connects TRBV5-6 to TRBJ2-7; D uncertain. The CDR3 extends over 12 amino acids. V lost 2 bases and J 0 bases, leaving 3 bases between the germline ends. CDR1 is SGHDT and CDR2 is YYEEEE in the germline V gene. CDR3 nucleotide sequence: TGTGCCAGCAGCTTCAGCTCCTACGAGCAGTACTTC. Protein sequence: CASSFSSYEQYF.

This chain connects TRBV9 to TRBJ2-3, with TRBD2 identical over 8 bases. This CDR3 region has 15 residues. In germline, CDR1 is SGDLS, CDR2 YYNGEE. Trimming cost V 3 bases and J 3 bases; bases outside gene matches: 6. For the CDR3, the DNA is TGTGCCAGCAGCGCAGGGACTAGTTCAACAGATACGCAGTATTTT. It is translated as CASSAGTSSTDTQYF.

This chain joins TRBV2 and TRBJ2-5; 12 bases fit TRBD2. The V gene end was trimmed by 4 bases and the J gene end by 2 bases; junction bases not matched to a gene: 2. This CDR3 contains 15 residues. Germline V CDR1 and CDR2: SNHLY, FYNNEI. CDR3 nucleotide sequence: TGTGCCAGCAGTGTTCTAGCGGGAGGGCAAGAGACCCAGTACTTC. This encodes CASSVLAGGQETQYF.

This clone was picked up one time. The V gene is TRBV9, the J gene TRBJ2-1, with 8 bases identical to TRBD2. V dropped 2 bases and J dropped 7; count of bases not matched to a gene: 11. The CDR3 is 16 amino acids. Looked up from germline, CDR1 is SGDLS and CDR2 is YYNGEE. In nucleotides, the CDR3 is TGTGCCAGCAGCGTTACAGCGGGGGAGATTGTAAATGAGCAGTTCTTC. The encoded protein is CASSVTAGEIVNEQFF.

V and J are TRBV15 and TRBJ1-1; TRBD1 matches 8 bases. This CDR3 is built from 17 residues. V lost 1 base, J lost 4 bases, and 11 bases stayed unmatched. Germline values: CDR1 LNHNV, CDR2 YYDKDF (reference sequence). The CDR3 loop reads CATSRGSGRGQGTEAFF. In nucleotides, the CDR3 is TGTGCCACCAGCAGAGGAAGTGGCAGGGGGCAAGGCACTGAAGCTTTCTTT.

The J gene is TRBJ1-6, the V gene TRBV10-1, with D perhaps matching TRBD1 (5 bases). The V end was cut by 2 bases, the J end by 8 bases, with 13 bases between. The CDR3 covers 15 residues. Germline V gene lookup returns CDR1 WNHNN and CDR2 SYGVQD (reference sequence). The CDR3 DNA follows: TGCGCCAGCAGTGAGGAGAAGGGGATACATTCACCCCTCCACTTT. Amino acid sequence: CASSEEKGIHSPLHF.

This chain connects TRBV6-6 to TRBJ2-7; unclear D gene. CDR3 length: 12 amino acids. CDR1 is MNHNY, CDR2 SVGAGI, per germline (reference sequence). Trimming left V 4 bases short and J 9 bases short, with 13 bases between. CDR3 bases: TGTGCCAGCAGTTCCGGCTCCCTGATGCAGTACTTC. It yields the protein CASSSGSLMQYF.

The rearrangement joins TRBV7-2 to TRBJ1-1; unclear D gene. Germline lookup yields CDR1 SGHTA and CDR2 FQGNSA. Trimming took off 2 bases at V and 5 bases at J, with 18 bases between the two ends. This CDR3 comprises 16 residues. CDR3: CASSLLMGRRRTEAFF. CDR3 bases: TGTGCCAGCAGCTTATTGATGGGCCGGCGGCGGACTGAAGCTTTCTTT.

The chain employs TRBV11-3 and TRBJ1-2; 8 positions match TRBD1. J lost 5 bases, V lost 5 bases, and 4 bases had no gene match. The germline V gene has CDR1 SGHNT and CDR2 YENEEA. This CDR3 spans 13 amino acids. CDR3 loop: CASSPGTGYGYTF. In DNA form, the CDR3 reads TGTGCCAGCAGCCCCGGGACAGGATATGGCTACACCTTC.

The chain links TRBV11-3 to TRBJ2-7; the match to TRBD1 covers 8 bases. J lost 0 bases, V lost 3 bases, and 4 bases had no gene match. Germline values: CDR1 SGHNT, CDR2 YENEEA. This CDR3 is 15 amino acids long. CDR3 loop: CASSFKQGVSYEQYF. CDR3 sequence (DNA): TGTGCCAGCAGCTTTAAACAGGGGGTCTCCTACGAGCAGTACTTC.

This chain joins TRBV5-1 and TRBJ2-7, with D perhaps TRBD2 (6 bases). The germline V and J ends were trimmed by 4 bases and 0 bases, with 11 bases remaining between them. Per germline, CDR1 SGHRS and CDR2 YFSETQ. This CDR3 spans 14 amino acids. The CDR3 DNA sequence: TGCGCCAGCAGCCCCCTCGGGAGCTCCTACGAGCAGTACTTC. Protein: CASSPLGSSYEQYF.

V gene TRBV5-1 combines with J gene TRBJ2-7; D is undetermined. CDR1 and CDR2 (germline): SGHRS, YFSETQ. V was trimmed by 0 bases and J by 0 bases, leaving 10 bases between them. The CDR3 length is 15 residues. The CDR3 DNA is TGCGCCAGCAGCTTGGCAGTCTCGAGCTCCTACGAGCAGTACTTC. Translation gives CASSLAVSSSYEQYF. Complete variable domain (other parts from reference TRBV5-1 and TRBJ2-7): KAGVTQTPRYLIKTRGQQVTLSCSPISGHRSVSWYQQTPGQGLQFLFEYFSETQRNKGNFPGRFSGRQFSNSRSEMNVSTLELGDSALYLCASSLAVSSSYEQYFGPGTRLTVT.

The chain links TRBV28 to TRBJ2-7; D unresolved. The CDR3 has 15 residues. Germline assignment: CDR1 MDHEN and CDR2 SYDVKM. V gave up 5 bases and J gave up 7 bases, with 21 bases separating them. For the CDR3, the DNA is TGTGCCAGCAGTCCACCTCCTCACGGGCCTTGGGAGCAGTACTTC. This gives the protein CASSPPPHGPWEQYF.

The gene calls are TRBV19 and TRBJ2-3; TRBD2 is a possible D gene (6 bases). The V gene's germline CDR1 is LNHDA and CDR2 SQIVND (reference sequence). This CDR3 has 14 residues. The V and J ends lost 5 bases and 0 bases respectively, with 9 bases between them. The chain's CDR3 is CASSLSGSTDTQYF. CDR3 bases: TGTGCCAGTAGTCTTAGCGGAAGCACAGATACGCAGTATTTT.

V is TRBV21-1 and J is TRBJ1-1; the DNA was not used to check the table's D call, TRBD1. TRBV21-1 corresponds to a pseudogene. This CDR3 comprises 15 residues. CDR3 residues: CASSKGGRMNTEAFF. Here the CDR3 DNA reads TGTGCCAGCAGCAAAGGGGGGCGAATGAACACTGAAGCTTTCTTT.

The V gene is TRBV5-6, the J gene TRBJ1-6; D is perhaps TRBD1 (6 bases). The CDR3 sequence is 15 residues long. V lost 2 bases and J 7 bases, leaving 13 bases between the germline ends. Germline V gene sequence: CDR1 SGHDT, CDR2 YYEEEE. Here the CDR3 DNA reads TGTGCCAGCAGCTTAAACAGGGTCCGGAATTCACCCCTCCACTTT. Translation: CASSLNRVRNSPLHF.

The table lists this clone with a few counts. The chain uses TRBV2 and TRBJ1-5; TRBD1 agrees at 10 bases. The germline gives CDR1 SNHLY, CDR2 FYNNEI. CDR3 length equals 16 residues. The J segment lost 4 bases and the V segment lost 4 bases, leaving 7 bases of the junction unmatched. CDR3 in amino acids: CASSGVWTGGNQPQHF. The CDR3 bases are TGTGCCAGCAGTGGGGTATGGACAGGGGGTAATCAGCCCCAGCATTTT.

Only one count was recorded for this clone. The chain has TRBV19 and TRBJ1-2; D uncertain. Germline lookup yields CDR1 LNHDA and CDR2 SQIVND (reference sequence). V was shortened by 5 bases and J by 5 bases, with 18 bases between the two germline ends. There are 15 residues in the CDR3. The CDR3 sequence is CASSRGDLKLYGYTF. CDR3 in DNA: TGTGCCAGTAGTCGGGGAGACCTGAAGCTATATGGCTACACCTTC.